This note documents a single T cell receptor (beta chain) sequence. Its antigen remains unknown. This sample was included in a study of cytomegalovirus exposure and HLA in healthy donors. About the research overall: T cells numbering around 180 million yielded fewer than 140 million unique TCR beta sequences in an earlier analysis.

With 60 Vbeta and 13 Jbeta primers, the PCR was carried out. The repertoire was sequenced with immunoSEQ multiplex PCR; TCRdb's copy has only in-frame clones and lacks some. The repertoire holds just under 250,000 clones, with roughly 82% as singletons. Findings and caveats of the study: High specificity and sensitivity for cytomegalovirus status were reported for the classifier. A later analysis found that most CMV-associated TCR beta chains appeared HLA-restricted.

The receptor was derived from a woman aged 35 to 49 in good health and CMV-seropositive. The specimen sequenced was PBMCs.

Here the CDR3 DNA reads TGTGCCAGTAGTACCACACAACAGGGCTTCTATGGCTACACCTTC. This translates into CASSTTQQGFYGYTF. This chain connects TRBV19 to TRBJ1-2; possible D gene TRBD1, 6 bases. CDR1 and CDR2 from the germline V gene are LNHDA and SQIVND (reference sequence). The CDR3 is 15 residues long. V lost 4 bases to trimming and J lost 4 bases, with 16 bases between them.